Listed here are 11 T cell receptor beta chains from one sample, sequenced in a study of OX40 agonist ivuxolimab in advanced cancers. Assay: immunoSEQ multiplex PCR; the TCRdb copy retains only in-frame clones and omits some. The table records under 20,000 clones, over 55% of them present only once. The sequences come from CD4+ or CD8+ T cells sorted from blood, collected in a trial of the OX40 agonist ivuxolimab. The receptors here all came from an adult with an advanced solid tumor such as melanoma, head and neck, liver or kidney cancer.

The chain recombines TRBV27 with TRBJ2-1, with TRBD2 matching 7 bases. The CDR3 runs to 13 residues. From germline, CDR1 is MNHEY and CDR2 SMNVEV (reference sequence). Trimming at V came to 6 bases and at J to 7 bases, leaving 6 bases not matched to a gene. The CDR3 nucleotides read TGTGCCAGCAGGGGAGGGATGATGAATGAGCAGTTCTTC. Amino acid sequence: CASRGGMMNEQFF.

CDR3 nucleotides: TGCGCCAGCAGCCAAGGGGCCTATAGCGGTAGCTCCTACAATGAGCAGTTCTTC. It translates to CASSQGAYSGSSYNEQFF. This sequence joins TRBV4-3 and TRBJ2-1, with D perhaps TRBD2 (6 bases). V was shortened by 1 base and J by 0 bases, with 16 bases between the two germline ends. The V gene's germline CDR1 is LGHNA and CDR2 YSLEER. The CDR3 totals 18 residues.

The rearrangement links TRBV6-5 to TRBJ2-1; TRBD1 agrees at 8 bases. CDR3 size: 15 residues. Germline assignment: CDR1 MNHEY and CDR2 SVGAGI. With V trimmed by 3 bases and J by 5 bases, 6 bases remained unmatched. CDR3 region: CASSYGTGENNEQFF. The CDR3 DNA reads TGTGCCAGCAGTTATGGGACAGGAGAAAACAATGAGCAGTTCTTC.

The chain carries TRBV5-5 and TRBJ2-3; 11 nucleotides align to TRBD1. The V segment lost 4 bases and the J segment 2 bases; nucleotides outside the gene matches: 6. This CDR3 comprises 16 residues. CDR1 and CDR2 from the germline V gene are SGHKS and YYEKEE (reference sequence). This chain's CDR3 is CASSTGQGAITDTQYF. The CDR3 DNA reads TGTGCCAGCAGCACAGGACAGGGGGCGATCACAGATACGCAGTATTTT.

This clone was seen a single time. The chain couples TRBV29-1 to TRBJ2-7; a weak D match, TRBD1 (6 bases). Trimming took off 5 bases at V and 2 bases at J, with 13 bases between the two ends. Germline lookup yields CDR1 SQVTM and CDR2 ANQGSEA. The CDR3 runs to 13 residues. CDR3 nucleotides: TGCAGCGTTATCCCCGGGACAACCTACGAGCAGTACTTC. This encodes CSVIPGTTYEQYF.

V is TRBV28 and J is TRBJ1-1; TRBD1 matches 8 bases. V shed 6 bases and J 5 bases; nucleotides not matched to a gene: 8. CDR1 is MDHEN and CDR2 is SYDVKM in the germline V gene. The length of the CDR3 is 14 residues. The CDR3 sequence is CASSTVRDRTEAFF. The DNA of the CDR3 is TGTGCCAGCAGCACTGTCCGGGACAGGACTGAAGCTTTCTTT.

This sequence joins TRBV7-9 and TRBJ2-5; TRBD2 agrees at 8 bases. Germline-derived CDR1 and CDR2 are SEHNR and FQNEAQ (reference sequence). J was trimmed by 2 bases and V by 5 bases; bases with no gene match: 19. The CDR3 is 19 residues long. The CDR3 protein is CASSGRGRSRTGGQETQYF. The CDR3, as DNA: TGTGCCAGCAGCGGCCGCGGGAGGAGCCGGACTGGGGGGCAAGAGACCCAGTACTTC.

The chain links TRBV2 to TRBJ2-1; tentative D call: TRBD1 (6 bases). Germline CDR1 and CDR2: SNHLY and FYNNEI. Trimming removed 5 bases from V and 0 bases from J, with 14 bases in between. CDR3 size: 16 residues. The CDR3 is CASSSSGASSYNEQFF. CDR3 in DNA: TGTGCCAGCAGTAGCTCAGGGGCGAGCTCCTACAATGAGCAGTTCTTC. Full variable domain (outside the CDR3, taken from reference TRBV2 and TRBJ2-1): EPEVTQTPSHQVTQMGQEVILRCVPISNHLYFYWYRQILGQKVEFLVSFYNNEISEKSEIFDDQFSVERPDGSNFTLKIRSTKLEDSAMYFCASSSSGASSYNEQFFGPGTRLTVL.

V gene TRBV7-9 combines with J gene TRBJ2-7, with D possibly matching TRBD2 (5 bases). V was pared by 4 bases and J by 2 bases, with 18 bases between. CDR3 length: 16 residues. Germline V gene data show CDR1 as SEHNR and CDR2 as FQNEAQ (reference sequence). CDR3 sequence reads: CASSSMSEAAPYEQYF. The DNA of the CDR3 is TGTGCCAGCAGCTCAATGTCGGAGGCGGCTCCCTACGAGCAGTACTTC. The full variable domain, completed using reference TRBV7-9 and TRBJ2-7, is DTGVSQNPRHKITKRGQNVTFRCDPISEHNRLYWYRQTLGQGPEFLTYFQNEAQLEKSRLLSDRFSAERPKGSFSTLEIQRTEQGDSAMYLCASSSMSEAAPYEQYFGPGTRLTVT.

This chain joins TRBV6-5 and TRBJ1-3; D gene ambiguous. CDR3 length equals 14 residues. Germline V gene sequence: CDR1 MNHEY, CDR2 SVGAGI. Trimming removed 9 bases from V and 1 base from J, with 13 bases in between. The CDR3 region is CASQPGPSGNTIYF. DNA of the CDR3: TGTGCCAGTCAACCCGGGCCTTCTGGAAACACCATATATTTT.

Sample share makes this clone medium-sized. This chain connects TRBV5-6 to TRBJ1-2, with D hard to call. Germline V gene lookup returns CDR1 SGHDT and CDR2 YYEEEE. This CDR3 has 14 residues. The ends were cut back, 1 base at V and 4 bases at J, with 11 bases in the middle. The chain's CDR3 is CASSLWAWGYGYTF. CDR3 bases: TGTGCCAGCAGCTTGTGGGCTTGGGGCTATGGCTACACCTTC.